This paragraph reports one T cell receptor beta chain. Its matching antigen is unknown. This entry is derived from a study of follicular helper T cells after annual influenza vaccination. Whole-study findings and limits: Successive annual vaccinations recalled a recurrent oligoclonal ICOS+CD38+ cTfh response with influenza-specific clonotypes.

Described time point: 2015-2016 season, pre-vaccination. No donor had influenza vaccine in the prior 6 months; all lived in the community. Method: immunoSEQ multiplex PCR; TCRdb's copy keeps in-frame clones and lacks some. The sample lists about 14,000 clones, about four fifths occurring once. The CDR3 length is 13 residues. Germline V gives CDR1 MNHEY, CDR2 SMNVEV (reference sequence). Trimming cost V 3 bases and J 5 bases, with 10 bases left between them. The TCR originated in an adult who received the influenza vaccine. The sequencing used CXCR5- memory CD4+ T cells sorted from blood, collected on the day of influenza vaccination. This chain connects TRBV27 to TRBJ1-2; D ambiguous. In DNA, the CDR3 is TGTGCCAGCAGTTTTGGGTTCGGGTATGGCTACACCTTC. Translation gives CASSFGFGYGYTF.